These T cell receptor beta chains were read from a single sample in a study of blood T cell repertoires in COVID-19. TCRdb keeps only in-frame clones here, not all; method: immunoSEQ multiplex PCR. The sample records approximately 250,000 clones, 86% being singletons. The sequencing input was peripheral blood. All receptors derive from a man aged 35-49 years with active or convalescent COVID-19. Both conserved end residues are part of each CDR3. D genes are given only for firm matches. For some rows the clone size is stated as once, few or many, or as a class when expanded; others skip it.

V: TRBV7-9; size: NA; J: TRBJ2-5; D: NA; CDR3: CASSPLRETQYF; DNA: TGTGCCAGCAGCCCCCTCAGGGAGACCCAGTACTTC
V: TRBV24-1; size: NA; J: TRBJ1-1; D: NA; CDR3: CATSVDSGTEAFF; DNA: TGTGCCACCAGTGTGGATTCCGGGACTGAAGCTTTCTTT
V: TRBV18; size: once; J: TRBJ1-4; D: NA; CDR3: CASSPWELKGEKLFF; DNA: TGTGCCAGCTCACCGTGGGAGCTAAAGGGTGAAAAACTGTTTTTT
V: TRBV10-3; size: NA; J: TRBJ2-2; D: NA; CDR3: CAISESRGGTAGELFF; DNA: TGTGCCATCAGTGAGTCTAGGGGCGGGACTGCCGGGGAGCTGTTTTTT
V: TRBV6-5; size: NA; J: TRBJ1-1; D: NA; CDR3: CASSRMGAVNTEAFF; DNA: TGTGCCAGCAGTCGTATGGGGGCGGTGAACACTGAAGCTTTCTTT
V: TRBV9; size: once; J: TRBJ1-1; D: TRBD1; CDR3: CASSVEGATEAFF; DNA: TGTGCCAGCAGCGTGGAGGGGGCTACTGAAGCTTTCTTT
V: TRBV27; size: NA; J: TRBJ1-2; D: TRBD1; CDR3: CASSYDRAGGYTF; DNA: TGTGCCAGCAGTTACGACAGGGCGGGAGGCTACACCTTC
V: TRBV6-5; size: NA; J: TRBJ2-1; D: TRBD1; CDR3: CASSYTGQGVNEQFF; DNA: TGTGCCAGCAGTTACACAGGACAGGGGGTCAATGAGCAGTTCTTC
V: TRBV9; size: NA; J: TRBJ2-5; D: TRBD2; CDR3: CASSVSGRPPSVETQYF; DNA: TGTGCCAGCAGCGTTAGCGGGAGGCCACCCTCGGTGGAGACCCAGTACTTC
V: TRBV24-1; size: once; J: TRBJ2-1; D: NA; CDR3: CATSDSTTPNEQFF; DNA: TGTGCCACCAGTGATTCTACCACTCCTAATGAGCAGTTCTTC
V: TRBV6-5; size: NA; J: TRBJ1-1; D: TRBD1; CDR3: CASKMDRGTEAFF; DNA: TGTGCCAGCAAGATGGACAGGGGGACTGAAGCTTTCTTT
V: TRBV6-5; size: NA; J: TRBJ1-2; D: NA; CDR3: CATREDYGYTF; DNA: TGTGCCACTCGAGAGGACTATGGCTACACCTTC
V: TRBV2; size: NA; J: TRBJ1-1; D: NA; CDR3: CASRREWTQAMNTEAFF; DNA: TGTGCCAGCAGGAGAGAATGGACACAAGCCATGAACACTGAAGCTTTCTTT
V: TRBV6-5; size: NA; J: TRBJ2-5; D: NA; CDR3: CASSTIGGPQETQYF; DNA: TGTGCCAGCAGTACAATTGGAGGGCCGCAAGAGACCCAGTACTTC
V: TRBV2; size: NA; J: TRBJ1-5; D: NA; CDR3: CASRAQGGQPQHF; DNA: TGTGCCAGCAGAGCCCAGGGTGGTCAGCCCCAGCATTTT
V: TRBV5-6; size: NA; J: TRBJ2-2; D: TRBD2; CDR3: CASSLGLAVHTGELFF; DNA: TGTGCCAGCAGCTTAGGACTAGCGGTACACACCGGGGAGCTGTTTTTT
V: TRBV21-1; size: NA; J: TRBJ2-7; D: NA; CDR3: CASSKALQSNEQYF; DNA: TGTGCCAGCAGCAAGGCTTTACAGTCGAACGAGCAGTACTTC
V: TRBV19; size: NA; J: TRBJ2-2; D: NA; CDR3: CASRGGAGSTGELFF; DNA: TGTGCCAGCCGAGGGGGGGCAGGGAGTACCGGGGAGCTGTTTTTT
V: TRBV11-3; size: NA; J: TRBJ2-7; D: NA; CDR3: CASSSSRIYEQYF; DNA: TGTGCCAGCAGCTCTAGTCGGATATACGAGCAGTACTTC
V: TRBV19; size: once; J: TRBJ1-4; D: NA; CDR3: CASSIEGGEEKLFF; DNA: TGTGCCAGTAGTATTGAGGGGGGGGAAGAAAAACTGTTTTTT
V: TRBV6-5; size: NA; J: TRBJ2-1; D: TRBD2; CDR3: CASIKPGLESFF; DNA: TGTGCCAGCATCAAGCCGGGACTAGAATCGTTCTTC
V: TRBV3-1/TRBV3-2; size: NA; J: TRBJ2-1; D: NA; CDR3: CASTLGGGGSYNEQFF; DNA: TGTGCCAGCACTCTAGGAGGGGGGGGCTCCTACAATGAGCAGTTCTTC
V: TRBV18; size: NA; J: TRBJ2-7; D: TRBD2; CDR3: CASSPRYTSVVTYEQYF; DNA: TGTGCCAGCTCACCACGATACACTAGCGTCGTTACCTACGAGCAGTACTTC
V: TRBV4-1; size: NA; J: TRBJ1-3; D: NA; CDR3: CASSQDSRRSGNTIYF; DNA: TGCGCCAGCAGCCAAGACTCCAGGCGCTCTGGAAACACCATATATTTT
V: TRBV5-1; size: NA; J: TRBJ1-6; D: NA; CDR3: CASSVNRDTNNSPLHF; DNA: TGCGCCAGCAGCGTAAACCGGGACACAAATAATTCACCCCTCCACTTT
V: TRBV19; size: NA; J: TRBJ1-5; D: TRBD1; CDR3: CASGLHSTGVGGQPQHF; DNA: TGTGCCAGTGGCCTCCATTCTACAGGGGTAGGGGGTCAGCCCCAGCATTTT
V: TRBV30; size: NA; J: TRBJ1-5; D: NA; CDR3: CAWSAGVGQPQHF; DNA: TGTGCCTGGAGTGCAGGGGTGGGTCAGCCCCAGCATTTT
V: TRBV25-1; size: NA; J: TRBJ2-2; D: NA; CDR3: CATMRTENTGELFF; DNA: TGTGCCACCATGAGGACAGAAAACACCGGGGAGCTGTTTTTT
V: TRBV7-2; size: NA; J: TRBJ1-4; D: NA; CDR3: CASSLVGDYNEKLFF; DNA: TGTGCCAGCAGCTTAGTGGGGGACTATAATGAAAAACTGTTTTTT
V: TRBV5-1; size: NA; J: TRBJ2-7; D: TRBD1; CDR3: CASSGTGSSYEQYF; DNA: TGCGCCAGCTCCGGGACAGGCAGCTCCTACGAGCAGTACTTC
V: TRBV29-1; size: NA; J: TRBJ1-2; D: NA; CDR3: CSVATHGYYGYTF; DNA: TGCAGCGTGGCCACCCATGGCTACTATGGCTACACCTTC
V: TRBV10-1; size: NA; J: TRBJ2-3; D: TRBD2; CDR3: CASSDRRRTSGGHSVTDTQYF; DNA: TGCGCCAGCAGTGACCGCCGTCGGACTAGCGGGGGACACTCGGTAACAGATACGCAGTATTTT
V: TRBV11-3; size: NA; J: TRBJ1-1; D: TRBD1; CDR3: CASSLGTGGYTEAFF; DNA: TGTGCCAGCAGCCTTGGGACAGGGGGTTATACTGAAGCTTTCTTT
V: TRBV29-1; size: few; J: TRBJ1-2; D: NA; CDR3: CSVGGTSNYGYTF; DNA: TGCAGCGTTGGAGGTACTTCGAACTATGGCTACACCTTC
V: TRBV18; size: once; J: TRBJ2-6; D: TRBD1; CDR3: CASSPWTGGSGANVLTF; DNA: TGTGCCAGCTCACCTTGGACAGGGGGCTCCGGGGCCAACGTCCTGACTTTC
V: TRBV27; size: few; J: TRBJ1-6; D: TRBD1; CDR3: CASSLGQRRNSPLHF; DNA: TGTGCCAGCAGTTTGGGACAGAGAAGAAATTCACCCCTCCACTTT
V: TRBV7-2; size: NA; J: TRBJ2-7; D: TRBD2; CDR3: CASSLTSGRYEQYF; DNA: TGTGCCAGCAGCTTGACTAGCGGGAGGTACGAGCAGTACTTC
V: TRBV12-5; size: NA; J: TRBJ2-7; D: NA; CDR3: CASGLDSDYEQYF; DNA: TGTGCTAGTGGTTTAGACAGCGACTACGAGCAGTACTTC
V: TRBV7-3; size: NA; J: TRBJ2-6; D: NA; CDR3: CASSIDRHSGANVLTF; DNA: TGTGCCAGCAGCATCGACAGGCACTCTGGGGCCAACGTCCTGACTTTC
V: TRBV5-4; size: NA; J: TRBJ2-3; D: NA; CDR3: CASSPKGARAGDTQYF; DNA: TGTGCCAGCAGCCCCAAAGGTGCTAGAGCGGGAGATACGCAGTATTTT
V: TRBV21-1; size: NA; J: TRBJ2-7; D: NA; CDR3: CASSTRLGMWIYEQYF; DNA: TGTGCCAGCAGCACCCGACTAGGGATGTGGATTTACGAGCAGTACTTC
V: TRBV5-4; size: NA; J: TRBJ1-1; D: TRBD1; CDR3: CASSLALAGGLTLNTEAFF; DNA: TGTGCCAGCAGCCTAGCTCTCGCAGGGGGCCTAACTCTGAACACTGAAGCTTTCTTT
V: TRBV6-5; size: NA; J: TRBJ2-1; D: TRBD1; CDR3: CASSRDRGFYNEQFF; DNA: TGTGCCAGCAGCCGGGACAGGGGATTCTACAATGAGCAGTTCTTC
V: TRBV12-3/TRBV12-4; size: NA; J: TRBJ2-1; D: NA; CDR3: CASSPRLIGQFF; DNA: TGTGCCAGCAGTCCGCGCCTAATCGGGCAGTTCTTC
V: TRBV3-1/TRBV3-2; size: NA; J: TRBJ2-1; D: TRBD2; CDR3: CASSRREGLFF; DNA: TGTGCCAGCAGCCGCCGGGAGGGCCTGTTCTTC
V: TRBV7-3; size: NA; J: TRBJ1-1; D: TRBD1; CDR3: CASSSVTGGNTEAFF; DNA: TGTGCCAGCAGTTCCGTCACAGGGGGGAACACTGAAGCTTTCTTT
V: TRBV5-1; size: NA; J: TRBJ2-5; D: TRBD1; CDR3: CASSFGTGGRGEYF; DNA: TGCGCCAGCAGCTTTGGGACAGGGGGCAGGGGAGAGTACTTC
V: TRBV5-1; size: NA; J: TRBJ1-2; D: NA; CDR3: CASSFGQVANYGYTF; DNA: TGCGCCAGCAGCTTCGGCCAGGTAGCTAACTATGGCTACACCTTC
V: TRBV6-5; size: NA; J: TRBJ1-2; D: NA; CDR3: CASSYSQRNYGYTF; DNA: TGTGCCAGCAGTTACTCTCAACGGAACTATGGCTACACCTTC
V: TRBV7-9; size: NA; J: TRBJ2-7; D: NA; CDR3: CASSSYSRADYEQYF; DNA: TGTGCCAGCAGCTCGTACTCGAGGGCGGATTACGAGCAGTACTTC